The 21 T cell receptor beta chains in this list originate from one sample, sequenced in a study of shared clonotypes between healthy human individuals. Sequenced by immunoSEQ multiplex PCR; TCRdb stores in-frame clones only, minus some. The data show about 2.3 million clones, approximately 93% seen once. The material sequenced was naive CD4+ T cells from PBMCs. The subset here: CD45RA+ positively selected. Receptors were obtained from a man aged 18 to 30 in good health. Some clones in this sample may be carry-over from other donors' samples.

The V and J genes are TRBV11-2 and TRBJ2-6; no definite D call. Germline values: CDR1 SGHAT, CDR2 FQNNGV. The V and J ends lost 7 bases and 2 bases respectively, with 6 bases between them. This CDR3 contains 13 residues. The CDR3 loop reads CASTLTGANVLTF. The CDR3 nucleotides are TGTGCCAGCACCCTAACTGGGGCCAACGTCCTGACTTTC.

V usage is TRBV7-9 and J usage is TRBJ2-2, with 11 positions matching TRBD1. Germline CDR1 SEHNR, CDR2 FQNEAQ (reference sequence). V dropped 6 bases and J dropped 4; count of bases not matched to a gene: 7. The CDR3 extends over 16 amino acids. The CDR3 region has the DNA TGTGCCAGCAGTCTCGGGACAGGGGGAGTCACCGGGGAGCTGTTTTTT. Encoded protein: CASSLGTGGVTGELFF. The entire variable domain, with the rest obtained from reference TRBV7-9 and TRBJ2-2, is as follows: DTGVSQNPRHKITKRGQNVTFRCDPISEHNRLYWYRQTLGQGPEFLTYFQNEAQLEKSRLLSDRFSAERPKGSFSTLEIQRTEQGDSAMYLCASSLGTGGVTGELFFGEGSRLTVL.

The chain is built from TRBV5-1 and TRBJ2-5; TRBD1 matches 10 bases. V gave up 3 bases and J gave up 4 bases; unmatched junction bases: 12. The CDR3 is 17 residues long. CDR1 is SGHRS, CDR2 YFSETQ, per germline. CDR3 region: CASSSARQGARLETQYF. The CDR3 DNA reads TGCGCCAGCAGCTCGGCCCGACAGGGGGCTCGGTTAGAGACCCAGTACTTC.

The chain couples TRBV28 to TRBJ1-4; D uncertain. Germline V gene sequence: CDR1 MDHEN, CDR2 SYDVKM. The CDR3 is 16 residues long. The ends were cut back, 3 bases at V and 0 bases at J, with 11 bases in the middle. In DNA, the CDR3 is TGTGCCAGCAGTTTCAGAGGGAGCCCAACTAATGAAAAACTGTTTTTT. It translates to CASSFRGSPTNEKLFF.

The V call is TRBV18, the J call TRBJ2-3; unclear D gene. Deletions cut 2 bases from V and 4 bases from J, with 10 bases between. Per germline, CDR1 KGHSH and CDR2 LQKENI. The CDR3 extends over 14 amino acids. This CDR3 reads CASSPLLLADTQYF. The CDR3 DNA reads TGTGCCAGCTCACCATTGTTATTAGCAGATACGCAGTATTTT.

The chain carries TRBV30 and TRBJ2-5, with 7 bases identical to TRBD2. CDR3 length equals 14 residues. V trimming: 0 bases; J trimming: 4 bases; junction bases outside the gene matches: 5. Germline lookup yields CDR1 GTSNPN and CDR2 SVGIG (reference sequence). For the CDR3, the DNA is TGTGCCTGGAGTGTACTCAGGGAGGGAGAGACCCAGTACTTC. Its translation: CAWSVLREGETQYF.

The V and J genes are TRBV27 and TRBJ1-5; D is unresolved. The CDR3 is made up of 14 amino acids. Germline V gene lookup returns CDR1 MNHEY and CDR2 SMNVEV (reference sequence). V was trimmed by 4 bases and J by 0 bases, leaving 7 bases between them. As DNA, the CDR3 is TGTGCCAGCAGTTCATTAAATAGCAATCAGCCCCAGCATTTT. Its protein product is CASSSLNSNQPQHF.

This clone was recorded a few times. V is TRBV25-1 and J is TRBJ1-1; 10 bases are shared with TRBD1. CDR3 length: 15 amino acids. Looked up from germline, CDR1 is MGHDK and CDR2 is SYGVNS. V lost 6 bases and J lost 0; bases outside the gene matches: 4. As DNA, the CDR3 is TGTGCCAGCAGGATGACAGGGGGCATGAACACTGAAGCTTTCTTT. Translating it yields CASRMTGGMNTEAFF. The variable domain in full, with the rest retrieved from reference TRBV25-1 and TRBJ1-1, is EADIYQTPRYLVIGTGKKITLECSQTMGHDKMYWYQQDPGMELHLIHYSYGVNSTEKGDLSSESTVSRIRTEHFPLTLESARPSHTSQYLCASRMTGGMNTEAFFGQGTRLTVV.

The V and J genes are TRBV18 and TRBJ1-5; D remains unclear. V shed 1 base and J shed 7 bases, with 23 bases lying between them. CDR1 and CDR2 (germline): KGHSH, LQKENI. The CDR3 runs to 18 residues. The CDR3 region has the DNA TGTGCCAGCTCACCACGTTCTTCGGCCCACGGTGTTTTCCAGCCCCAGCATTTT. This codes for CASSPRSSAHGVFQPQHF.

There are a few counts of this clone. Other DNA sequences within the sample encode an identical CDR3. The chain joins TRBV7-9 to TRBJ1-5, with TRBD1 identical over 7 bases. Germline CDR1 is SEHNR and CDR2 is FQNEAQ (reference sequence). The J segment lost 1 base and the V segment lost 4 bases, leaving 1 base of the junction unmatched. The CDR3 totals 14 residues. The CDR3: CASSSTGSNQPQHF. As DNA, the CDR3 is TGTGCCAGCAGCTCGACAGGGAGCAATCAGCCCCAGCATTTT.

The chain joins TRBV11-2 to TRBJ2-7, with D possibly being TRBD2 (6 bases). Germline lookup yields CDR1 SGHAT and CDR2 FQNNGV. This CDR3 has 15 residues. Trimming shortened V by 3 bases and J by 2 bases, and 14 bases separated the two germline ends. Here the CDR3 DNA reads TGTGCCAGCAGCTTGACGGGAGTGAATGCCTACGAGCAGTACTTC. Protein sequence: CASSLTGVNAYEQYF.

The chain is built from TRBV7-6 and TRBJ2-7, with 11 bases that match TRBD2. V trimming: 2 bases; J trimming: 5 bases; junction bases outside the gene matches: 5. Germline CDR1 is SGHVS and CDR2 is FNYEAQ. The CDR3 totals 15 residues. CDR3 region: CASSLTTSGSDEQYF. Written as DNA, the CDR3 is TGTGCCAGCAGCTTAACAACTAGCGGGAGCGACGAGCAGTACTTC.

For the CDR3, the DNA is TGTGCCAGCAGCTTTGACAGGGGGGCCTACAATGAGCAGTTCTTC. Encoded protein: CASSFDRGAYNEQFF. The chain links TRBV7-3 to TRBJ2-1, with 9 bases fitting TRBD1. Germline V gives CDR1 SGHTA, CDR2 FQGTGA. The CDR3 has 15 residues. V shed 3 bases and J 2 bases; nucleotides not matched to a gene: 2.

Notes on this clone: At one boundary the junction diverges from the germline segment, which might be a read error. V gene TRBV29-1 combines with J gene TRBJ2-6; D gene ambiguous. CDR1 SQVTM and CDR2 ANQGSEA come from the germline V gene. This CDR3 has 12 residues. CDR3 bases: TGCAGCGTTCAAGACACCGCTCTCGTCCTGACTTTC. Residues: CSVQDTALVLTF.

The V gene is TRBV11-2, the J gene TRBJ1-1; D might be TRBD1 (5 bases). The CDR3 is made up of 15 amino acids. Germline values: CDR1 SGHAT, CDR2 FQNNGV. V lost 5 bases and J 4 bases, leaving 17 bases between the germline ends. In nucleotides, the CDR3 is TGTGCCAGCAGCCAAGCGGGGGGTTTTGGCACTGAAGCTTTCTTT. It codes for CASSQAGGFGTEAFF.

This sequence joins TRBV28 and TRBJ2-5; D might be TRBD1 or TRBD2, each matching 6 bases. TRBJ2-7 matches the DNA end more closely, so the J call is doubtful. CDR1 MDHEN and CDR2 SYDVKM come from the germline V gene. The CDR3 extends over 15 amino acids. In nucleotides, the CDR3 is TGTGCCAGCAGTTTAAGGTCCGGGGGCGCCTACGAGCAGTACTTC. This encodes CASSLRSGGAYEQYF.

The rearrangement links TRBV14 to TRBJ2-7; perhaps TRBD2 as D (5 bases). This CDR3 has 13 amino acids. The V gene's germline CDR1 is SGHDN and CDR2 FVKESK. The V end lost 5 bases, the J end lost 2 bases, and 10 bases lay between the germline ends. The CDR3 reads CASSKRPPYEQYF. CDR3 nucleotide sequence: TGTGCCAGCAGCAAGCGGCCCCCCTACGAGCAGTACTTC.

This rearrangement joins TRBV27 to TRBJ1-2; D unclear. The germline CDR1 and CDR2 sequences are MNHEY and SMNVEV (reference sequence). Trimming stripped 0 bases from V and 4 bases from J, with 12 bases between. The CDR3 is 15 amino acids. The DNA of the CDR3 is TGTGCCAGCAGTTTATCGAGGGCCGCTACCTATGGCTACACCTTC. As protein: CASSLSRAATYGYTF.

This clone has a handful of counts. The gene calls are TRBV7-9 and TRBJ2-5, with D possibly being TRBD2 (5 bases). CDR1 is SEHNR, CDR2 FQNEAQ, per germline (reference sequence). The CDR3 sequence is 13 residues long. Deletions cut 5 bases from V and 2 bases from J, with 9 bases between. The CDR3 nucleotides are TGTGCCAGCAGCAGGACTCTTCAAGAGACCCAGTACTTC. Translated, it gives CASSRTLQETQYF. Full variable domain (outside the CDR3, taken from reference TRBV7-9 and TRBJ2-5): DTGVSQNPRHKITKRGQNVTFRCDPISEHNRLYWYRQTLGQGPEFLTYFQNEAQLEKSRLLSDRFSAERPKGSFSTLEIQRTEQGDSAMYLCASSRTLQETQYFGPGTRLLVL.

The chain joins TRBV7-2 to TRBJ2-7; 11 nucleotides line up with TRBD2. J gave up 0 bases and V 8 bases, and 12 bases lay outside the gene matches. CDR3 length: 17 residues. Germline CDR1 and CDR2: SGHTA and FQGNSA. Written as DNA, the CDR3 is TGTGCCAGCTTTGGGCGTCGACTAGCGGGGAGCTCCTACGAGCAGTACTTC. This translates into CASFGRRLAGSSYEQYF.

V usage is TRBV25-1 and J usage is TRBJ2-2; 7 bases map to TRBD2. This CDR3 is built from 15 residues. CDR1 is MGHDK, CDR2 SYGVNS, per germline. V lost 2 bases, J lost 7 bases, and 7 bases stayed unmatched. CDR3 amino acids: CASSELSGEGGELFF. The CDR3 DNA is TGTGCCAGCAGTGAACTGTCGGGGGAGGGCGGGGAGCTGTTTTTT.